This T cell receptor beta chain appears in the sequencing data of a study of T cell repertoires in cytomegalovirus infection. About the research overall: The study used recently identified HLA-C-restricted and well-studied HLA-B-restricted CMV epitopes. The public TCR beta signatures pointed to both CMV infection and matching HLA type.

In regard to this clonotype: The antigen is undetermined.

Study-level results: Carriage of CMV together with the relevant HLA was identifiable through cumulative public TCR beta family frequency.

TCRdb re-called the reads with MiXCR, one entry per CDR3 protein. The sample yields under 200,000 distinct CDR3 sequences, roughly 21% seen once. The V and J ends lost 6 bases and 3 bases respectively, with 11 bases between them. The CDR3 is 13 amino acids. CDR1 and CDR2 (germline): MNHEY, SVGAGI. The material was CD8+ T cells from cultured PBMCs, obtained from culture after CMV antigen stimulation. The chain combines TRBV6-5 with TRBJ1-1; D perhaps matches TRBD1 (5 bases). The sequence derives from a human donor in good health (CMV status not recorded). Some clones in this sample may be carry-over from other donors' samples. In DNA form, the CDR3 reads TGTGCCAGCAGGCGCGGGACCGACACTGAAGCTTTCTTT. The encoded protein is CASRRGTDTEAFF.